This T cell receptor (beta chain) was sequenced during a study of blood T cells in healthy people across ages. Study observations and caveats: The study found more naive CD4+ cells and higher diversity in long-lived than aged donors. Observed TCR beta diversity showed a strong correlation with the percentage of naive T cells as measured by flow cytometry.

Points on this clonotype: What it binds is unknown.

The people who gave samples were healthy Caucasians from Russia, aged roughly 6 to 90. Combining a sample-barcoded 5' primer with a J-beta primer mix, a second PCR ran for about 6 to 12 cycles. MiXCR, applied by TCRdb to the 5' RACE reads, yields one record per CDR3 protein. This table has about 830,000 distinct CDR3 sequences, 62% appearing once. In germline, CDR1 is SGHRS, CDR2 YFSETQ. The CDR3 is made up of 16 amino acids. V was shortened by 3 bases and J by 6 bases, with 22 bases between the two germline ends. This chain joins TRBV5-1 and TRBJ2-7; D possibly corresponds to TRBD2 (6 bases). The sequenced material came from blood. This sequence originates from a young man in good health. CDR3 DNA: TGCGCCAGCAGCTCATACGACTGGGACTCAGCCCCCGAGCAGTACTTC. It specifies CASSSYDWDSAPEQYF.